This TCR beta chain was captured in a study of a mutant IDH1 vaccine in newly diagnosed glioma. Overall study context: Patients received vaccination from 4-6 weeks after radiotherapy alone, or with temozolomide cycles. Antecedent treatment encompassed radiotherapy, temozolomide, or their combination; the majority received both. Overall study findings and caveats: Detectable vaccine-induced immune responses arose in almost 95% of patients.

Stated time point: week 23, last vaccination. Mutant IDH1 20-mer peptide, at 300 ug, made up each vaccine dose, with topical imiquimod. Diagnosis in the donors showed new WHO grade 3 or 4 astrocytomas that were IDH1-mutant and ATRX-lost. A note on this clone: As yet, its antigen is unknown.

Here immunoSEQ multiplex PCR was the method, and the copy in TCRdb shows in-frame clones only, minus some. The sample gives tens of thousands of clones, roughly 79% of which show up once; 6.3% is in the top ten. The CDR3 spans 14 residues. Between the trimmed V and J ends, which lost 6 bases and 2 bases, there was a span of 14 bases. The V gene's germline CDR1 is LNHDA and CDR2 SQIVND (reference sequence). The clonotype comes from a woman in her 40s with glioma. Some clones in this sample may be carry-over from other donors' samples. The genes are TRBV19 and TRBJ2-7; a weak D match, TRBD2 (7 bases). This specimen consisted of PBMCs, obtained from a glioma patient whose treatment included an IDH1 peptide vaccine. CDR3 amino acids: CASSRRGATYEQYF. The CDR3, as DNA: TGTGCCAGTAGCCGTCGGGGGGCCACCTACGAGCAGTACTTC.